The clone carrying this T cell receptor beta chain has at least ten counts. Its antigen is unidentified. Production of TCR cDNA was by 5'RACE template switching, which also added a universal primer site and UMIs. MiXCR was run by TCRdb on the 5' RACE reads, yielding one entry per CDR3 protein. The top ten clones hold roughly 19% of a sample with about 320,000 distinct CDR3 sequences, over 3.5% of them seen once. The source of the sample is a study of T cells after yellow fever vaccination. About the research overall: SMART-Seq v4 Ultra Low Input served to prepare low-cell-number fractions.

Germline V gene lookup returns CDR1 MNHEY and CDR2 SVGEGT. The length of the CDR3 is 16 residues. V shed 2 bases and J shed 6 bases, with 14 bases lying between them. Study-level results: After the booster, 95% to 98% of CD4 and 88% of CD8 primary-response clones were re-detected. Only a minor proportion of clonotypes was detected across both CD4 and CD8 compartments.

The rearrangement uses TRBV6-2 or TRBV6-3 and TRBJ1-6, with D possibly matching TRBD1 (6 bases). Sample: PBMCs, taken 15 days after the yellow fever booster vaccination. This TCR was recovered from a man younger than 30 who received the YFV17D yellow fever vaccine. The DNA for the CDR3 is TGTGCCAGCAGTTACCACCGCAGGGGTGGTAATTCACCCCTCCACTTT. Its protein is CASSYHRRGGNSPLHF.